The 21 T cell receptor beta chains below come from one sample, sequenced in a study of blood T cells in healthy people across ages (dated by TCRdb to about 2015). Libraries were constructed by 5' RACE. Sequencing was carried out with an Illumina HiSeq 2500. A second 7 to 11 cycle PCR used a sample-barcoded 5' primer and a J-beta primer mix. TCRdb applied fastp at Q25 and MiXCR to the public reads, then kept only in-frame beta chains. Each CDR3 protein gets just one entry, which takes the most common genes and DNA from the rows behind it. Present in this sample are 760,000 or so distinct CDR3 sequences, around 25% of which were seen just once. Roughly a tenth of the sample lies in the top ten. This sample also appeared in a second study, on T cells of mothers and their children.

The sequenced sample was blood. Receptors were obtained from a boy younger than 18 in good health.

This clonotype was recorded a few times. The chain uses TRBV4-2 and TRBJ1-4; no clear D. The germline V gene encodes CDR1 LGHNA and CDR2 YNFKEQ. This CDR3 comprises 14 residues. Between the trimmed V and J ends, which lost 1 base and 5 bases, there was a span of 8 bases. The CDR3 here is CASSQVGRNEKLFF. CDR3 DNA sequence: TGTGCCAGCAGCCAAGTCGGGAGGAATGAAAAACTGTTTTTT.

The genes are TRBV12-3 or TRBV12-4 and TRBJ2-7; D perhaps matches TRBD2 (7 bases). Trimming stripped 4 bases from V and 5 bases from J, with 15 bases between. The CDR3 consists of 14 residues. The CDR3 sequence: CASSWGGPGNEQYF. CDR3 DNA: TGTGCCAGCAGTTGGGGGGGCCCTGGGAACGAGCAGTACTTC.

This clonotype has just a few counts. The CDR3 coding sequence is TGCAGTGCTAGAGTGCGGCAGGGGCCCTACGAGCAGTACTTC. It specifies CSARVRQGPYEQYF. The chain links TRBV20-1 to TRBJ2-7, with D possibly matching TRBD1 (6 bases). Deletions cut 1 base from V and 2 bases from J, with 12 bases between. This CDR3 is 14 amino acids long. Germline V gene data show CDR1 as DFQATT and CDR2 as SNEGSKA (reference sequence).

Many counts were recorded for this clonotype. The chain uses TRBV12-3 or TRBV12-4 and TRBJ2-1; 11 positions match TRBD1. The ends lost 6 bases at V and 5 bases at J; junction bases unmatched: 6. The CDR3 is 15 residues long. The CDR3 region is CASSRTGGRNNEQFF. CDR3 DNA sequence: TGTGCCAGCAGCAGGACAGGGGGCAGGAACAATGAGCAGTTCTTC.

Only a few counts were recorded for this clonotype. CDR3 bases: TGTGCCAGCAGTTACTCGGTCCGGGTAGGCAATCAGCCCCAGCATTTT. Its protein product is CASSYSVRVGNQPQHF. This chain links TRBV6-2 or TRBV6-3 with TRBJ1-5; D uncertain. Trimming took 0 bases from V and 2 from J, leaving 11 bases between them. The CDR3 covers 16 residues. The germline V gene encodes CDR1 MNHEY and CDR2 SVGEGT.

The gene calls are TRBV6-5 and TRBJ2-1; 8 bases agree with TRBD2. The CDR3 is 15 residues long. The ends lost 8 bases at V and 2 bases at J; junction bases unmatched: 8. From germline, CDR1 is MNHEY and CDR2 SVGAGI. The DNA for the CDR3 is TGTGCCAGCCTCCGCAGGGGACTAGCCTACAATGAGCAGTTCTTC. Translated, it gives CASLRRGLAYNEQFF.

Only a few counts were recorded for this clonotype. The chain has TRBV11-2 and TRBJ2-5, with D possibly being TRBD1 or TRBD2 (5 bases each). CDR1 is SGHAT, CDR2 FQNNGV, per germline. The CDR3 totals 15 residues. V was trimmed by 3 bases and J by 6 bases, leaving 17 bases between them. The CDR3 nucleotides read TGTGCCAGCAGCTTTGGGACCAAAAATAGGCAGACCCAGTACTTC. Translated, it gives CASSFGTKNRQTQYF. Variable domain in full (rest from reference TRBV11-2 and TRBJ2-5): EAGVAQSPRYKIIEKRQSVAFWCNPISGHATLYWYQQILGQGPKLLIQFQNNGVVDDSQLPKDRFSAERLKGVDSTLKIQPAKLEDSAVYLCASSFGTKNRQTQYFGPGTRLLVL.

This clonotype was seen more than once but under ten times. V is TRBV12-3 or TRBV12-4 and J is TRBJ2-1; D is unresolved. The CDR3 runs to 14 residues. V lost 3 bases to trimming and J lost 8 bases, with 14 bases between them. CDR3 DNA sequence: TGTGCCAGCAGTTTCATAGGAGTTTCGGATGAGCAGTTCTTC. Translating gives CASSFIGVSDEQFF.

This chain connects TRBV5-1 to TRBJ2-7; 9 bases are shared with TRBD2. Unmatched junction bases numbered 23, after V lost 0 bases and J lost 4 bases. In germline, CDR1 is SGHRS, CDR2 YFSETQ. This CDR3 region has 21 residues. The DNA for the CDR3 is TGCGCCAGCAGCTTGGGAAGTCCGCAGGGGCCTTATAGCGGGAGCGGATACGAGCAGTACTTC. As protein: CASSLGSPQGPYSGSGYEQYF.

This chain links TRBV11-2 with TRBJ2-2; a possible D gene is TRBD2 (6 bases). Germline CDR1 reads SGHAT; CDR2 reads FQNNGV. V gave up 5 bases and J gave up 7 bases, with 17 bases separating them. The CDR3 consists of 15 residues. This CDR3 reads CASSPLSSVGGELFF. For the CDR3, the DNA is TGTGCCAGCAGCCCACTCTCTAGCGTCGGCGGGGAGCTGTTTTTT.

This clonotype was seen a single time. The rearrangement joins TRBV7-9 to TRBJ2-2; 14 positions agree with TRBD2. The germline V gene has CDR1 SEHNR and CDR2 FQNEAQ (reference sequence). CDR3 length: 15 amino acids. V shed 10 bases and J 8 bases; nucleotides not matched to a gene: 9. DNA of the CDR3: TGTGCCACCTCGGGACTAGCGGGAGACATTGGGGAGCTGTTTTTT. Translation gives CATSGLAGDIGELFF.

CDR3 coding DNA: TGTGCCAGCAGCTCCCCGGCGAGGGGGGATCTGAATGAGCAGTTCTTC. It specifies CASSSPARGDLNEQFF. The rearrangement uses TRBV7-6 and TRBJ2-1; D may match TRBD1 or TRBD2 (6 bases each). The V end lost 4 bases, the J end lost 7 bases, and 20 bases lay between the germline ends. The CDR3 is made up of 16 amino acids. Per germline, CDR1 SGHVS and CDR2 FNYEAQ.

Only a few counts were recorded for this clonotype. The V and J genes are TRBV12-3 or TRBV12-4 and TRBJ2-5, with D possibly matching TRBD2 (6 bases). The J call may not be correct, given that the DNA end is closer to TRBJ2-1. This CDR3 has 14 amino acids. The CDR3 is CASSLTRGGNEQFF. DNA of the CDR3: TGTGCCAGCAGTTTGACGCGGGGTGGCAATGAGCAGTTCTTC.

The chain recombines TRBV7-2 with TRBJ2-5, with unresolved D. The CDR3 is 14 amino acids. V lost 4 bases, J lost 2 bases, and 11 bases lay in between. CDR1 and CDR2 from the germline V gene are SGHTA and FQGNSA. The CDR3 loop is CASSSGPSQETQYF. In DNA form, the CDR3 reads TGTGCCAGCAGCTCCGGACCTTCGCAAGAGACCCAGTACTTC.

The chain's CDR3 is CAISESTGAGEKLFF. The CDR3 nucleotides read TGTGCCATCAGTGAGTCTACGGGGGCAGGGGAAAAACTGTTTTTT. The gene calls are TRBV10-3 and TRBJ1-4; TRBD1 might be the D (6 bases). V lost 0 bases, J lost 8 bases, and 13 bases lay in between. CDR3 size: 15 residues. Germline V gene data show CDR1 as ENHRY and CDR2 as SYGVKD.

The V call is TRBV28, the J call TRBJ1-5; TRBD1 matches at 7 bases. The trim removed 7 bases at V and 6 bases at J, leaving 9 bases unmatched. This CDR3 comprises 14 residues. The germline V gene has CDR1 MDHEN and CDR2 SYDVKM. The CDR3 is CASNQPGGGQPQHF. CDR3 bases: TGTGCCAGCAATCAACCAGGGGGGGGTCAGCCCCAGCATTTT.

This clonotype was seen more than once but under ten times. J is TRBJ1-2 and V is TRBV12-5; D is uncertain. The V gene's germline CDR1 is LGHNT and CDR2 FRNRAP. V lost 0 bases to trimming and J lost 7 bases, with 15 bases between them. The CDR3 totals 15 residues. CDR3 sequence (DNA): TGTGCTAGTGGTTTGGTACCTGAGGGTAGGACTGGCTACACCTTC. This sequence encodes CASGLVPEGRTGYTF.

The chain links TRBV7-6 to TRBJ2-1; a possible D gene is TRBD2 (6 bases). Looked up from germline, CDR1 is SGHVS and CDR2 is FNYEAQ. The V and J ends lost 5 bases and 6 bases respectively, with 23 bases between them. There are 17 residues in the CDR3. The CDR3 region has the DNA TGTGCCAGCAGCCAAAAAAGGGTGGGGACTCAATCCAATGAGCAGTTCTTC. This translates into CASSQKRVGTQSNEQFF.

This clonotype was counted only a few times. The rearrangement joins TRBV7-8 to TRBJ2-5; 10 positions agree with TRBD2. Germline CDR1 SGHVS, CDR2 FQNEAQ. The CDR3 extends over 16 amino acids. V lost 5 bases, J lost 1 base, and 7 bases stayed unmatched. The CDR3 sequence: CASSVLAGFFQETQYF. CDR3 coding DNA: TGTGCCAGCAGCGTACTAGCGGGGTTCTTCCAAGAGACCCAGTACTTC.

The rearrangement joins TRBV29-1 to TRBJ2-1; D perhaps matches TRBD1 (6 bases). The CDR3 consists of 16 residues. With 0 bases removed from V and 4 bases from J, the gap between germline ends came to 16 bases. Looked up from germline, CDR1 is SQVTM and CDR2 is ANQGSEA. The CDR3 loop reads CSVEESARGTYNEQFF. DNA of the CDR3: TGCAGCGTTGAAGAGTCGGCCAGGGGTACGTACAATGAGCAGTTCTTC.

This clonotype was recorded once. J is TRBJ2-4 and V is TRBV28; 9 nucleotides match TRBD2. This CDR3 comprises 16 residues. Germline loops: CDR1 MDHEN, CDR2 SYDVKM. Trimming cost V 8 bases and J 9 bases; bases outside gene matches: 17. This chain's CDR3 is CASGQTGLADRAIQYF. The DNA of the CDR3 is TGTGCCAGCGGGCAAACGGGACTAGCTGATAGGGCCATTCAGTACTTC.